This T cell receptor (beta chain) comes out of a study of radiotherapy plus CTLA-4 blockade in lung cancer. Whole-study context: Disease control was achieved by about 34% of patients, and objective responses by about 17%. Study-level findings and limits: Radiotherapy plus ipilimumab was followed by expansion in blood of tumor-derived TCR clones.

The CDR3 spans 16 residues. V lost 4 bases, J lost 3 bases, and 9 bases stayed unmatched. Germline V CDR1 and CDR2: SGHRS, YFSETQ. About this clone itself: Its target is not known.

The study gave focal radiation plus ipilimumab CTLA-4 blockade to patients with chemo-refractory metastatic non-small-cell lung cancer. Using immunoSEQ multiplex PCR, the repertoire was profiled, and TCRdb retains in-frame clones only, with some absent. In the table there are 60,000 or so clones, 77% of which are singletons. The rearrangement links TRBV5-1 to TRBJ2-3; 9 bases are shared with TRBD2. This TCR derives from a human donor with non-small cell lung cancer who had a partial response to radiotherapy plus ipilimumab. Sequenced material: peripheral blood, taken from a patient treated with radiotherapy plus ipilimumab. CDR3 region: CASSPQGGGATDTQYF. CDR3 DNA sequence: TGCGCCAGCAGCCCCCAGGGCGGGGGGGCGACAGATACGCAGTATTTT.